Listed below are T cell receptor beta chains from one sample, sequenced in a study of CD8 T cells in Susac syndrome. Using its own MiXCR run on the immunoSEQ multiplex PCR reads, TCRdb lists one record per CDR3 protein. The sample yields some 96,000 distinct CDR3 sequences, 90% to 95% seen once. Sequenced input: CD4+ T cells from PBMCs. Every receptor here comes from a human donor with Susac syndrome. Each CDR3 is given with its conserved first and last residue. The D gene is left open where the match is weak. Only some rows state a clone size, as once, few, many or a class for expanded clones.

CSARDRGYNEQFF,TGCAGTGCTAGAGATCGGGGTTACAATGAGCAGTTCTTC,TRBJ2-1,-,-,TRBV20-1
CAWSGPGTNTEAFF,TGTGCCTGGAGCGGACCAGGGACGAACACTGAAGCTTTCTTT,TRBJ1-1,-,-,TRBV30
CASSKVRKRGSGYEQYF,TGTGCCAGCAGCAAAGTGAGGAAGAGGGGATCAGGCTACGAGCAGTACTTC,TRBJ2-7,-,-,TRBV21-1
CASSQGSREADTQYF,TGTGCCAGCAGCCAAGGCTCCAGGGAGGCGGATACGCAGTATTTT,TRBJ2-3,-,-,TRBV3-1
CASSLLESGKNIQYF,TGTGCCAGCAGCTTGTTAGAGTCCGGGAAAAACATTCAGTACTTC,TRBJ2-4,-,-,TRBV5-6
CASSGGTGSGELFF,TGTGCCAGCAGCGGAGGGACAGGGTCCGGGGAGCTGTTTTTT,TRBJ2-2,TRBD1,-,TRBV9
CASSEGQGGNGYGYTF,TGTGCCAGCAGTGAAGGACAGGGAGGAAACGGCTATGGCTACACCTTC,TRBJ1-2,TRBD1,once,TRBV2
CSVAVGDGKAFF,TGCAGCGTTGCGGTGGGGGACGGGAAAGCTTTCTTT,TRBJ1-1,-,-,TRBV29-1
CASSYERVGTDTQYF,TGTGCCAGCAGCTACGAGCGGGTGGGGACAGATACGCAGTATTTT,TRBJ2-3,-,-,TRBV11-1
CASNPLTGEYEQYF,TGTGCCAGCAACCCTCTAACAGGGGAGTACGAGCAGTACTTC,TRBJ2-7,TRBD1,-,TRBV28
CSVTGVHTEAFF,TGCAGCGTTACGGGGGTTCACACTGAAGCTTTCTTT,TRBJ1-1,-,-,TRBV29-1
CAWKGTGFGEQYF,TGTGCCTGGAAGGGGACAGGGTTTGGCGAGCAGTACTTC,TRBJ2-7,TRBD1,few,TRBV30
CSARDGQGDIQAFF,TGCAGTGCTAGAGATGGGCAGGGGGATATTCAAGCTTTCTTT,TRBJ1-1,TRBD1,-,TRBV20-1
CSGRDTEAFF,TGCAGCGGCAGGGACACTGAAGCTTTCTTT,TRBJ1-1,-,-,TRBV29-1
CSARVLDSYNEQFF,TGCAGTGCTAGAGTCCTGGACAGCTACAATGAGCAGTTCTTC,TRBJ2-1,-,-,TRBV20-1
CASSFRLAGYTHYEQYF,TGTGCCAGCAGTTTTCGGTTAGCGGGTTACACCCACTACGAGCAGTACTTC,TRBJ2-7,TRBD2,once,TRBV12-3/TRBV12-4
CASSSPLDREETQYF,TGTGCCAGCAGCTCACCCTTAGACAGGGAAGAGACCCAGTACTTC,TRBJ2-5,TRBD1,-,TRBV11-3
CSARAVSYEQYF,TGCAGTGCTAGAGCGGTCTCCTACGAGCAGTACTTC,TRBJ2-7,-,-,TRBV20-1
CATVSRGSTDTQYF,TGTGCCACTGTAAGCAGGGGCTCTACAGATACGCAGTATTTT,TRBJ2-3,-,-,TRBV7-2
CASMRGMNEKLFF,TGTGCCAGCATGAGGGGTATGAATGAAAAACTGTTTTTT,TRBJ1-4,-,once,TRBV14
CASRRGRDGNQPQHF,TGTGCCAGCAGGAGGGGACGGGACGGCAATCAGCCCCAGCATTTT,TRBJ1-5,-,-,TRBV6-5
CASSLSGGGQDTQYF,TGTGCCAGCTCTCTATCAGGGGGGGGCCAAGATACGCAGTATTTT,TRBJ2-3,-,once,TRBV18
CSARRNEKLFF,TGCAGTGCTAGACGGAATGAAAAACTGTTTTTT,TRBJ1-4,-,-,TRBV20-1
CSASGVDTQYF,TGCAGTGCTAGTGGAGTGGATACGCAGTATTTT,TRBJ2-3,-,-,TRBV20-1
CASSESTQVGRAFF,TGTGCCAGCAGTGAATCAACCCAGGTGGGGCGCGCTTTCTTT,TRBJ1-1,-,-,TRBV2
CSARPFGSQDYGYTF,TGCAGTGCTAGACCTTTTGGGTCCCAGGACTATGGCTACACCTTC,TRBJ1-2,-,-,TRBV20-1
CASSSKIRGTEAFF,TGTGCCAGCAGCTCGAAGATAAGGGGGACTGAAGCTTTCTTT,TRBJ1-1,-,-,TRBV7-8
CASSLWDSNSKRGYTF,TGTGCCAGCAGCCTTTGGGACAGCAATTCCAAGCGGGGCTACACCTTC,TRBJ1-2,TRBD1,-,TRBV28
CASSQALFYEQYF,TGTGCCAGCAGCCAGGCCCTCTTCTACGAGCAGTACTTC,TRBJ2-7,-,-,TRBV7-6
CASSSGTGIPPQHF,TGTGCCAGCAGTTCCGGGACAGGGATTCCGCCCCAGCATTTT,TRBJ1-5,TRBD1,-,TRBV12-3/TRBV12-4
CASSRDRFSNQPQHF,TGTGCCAGCAGCCGGGACCGCTTTAGCAATCAGCCCCAGCATTTT,TRBJ1-5,-,-,TRBV7-8
CASRSRTSNTEAFF,TGTGCCAGCAGATCCCGGACGTCTAACACTGAAGCTTTCTTT,TRBJ1-1,-,-,TRBV27
CSVDQGNTGELFF,TGCAGCGTTGATCAGGGGAACACCGGGGAGCTGTTTTTT,TRBJ2-2,-,-,TRBV29-1
CATLDGSTGELFF,TGTGCCACCCTCGACGGTAGCACCGGGGAGCTGTTTTTT,TRBJ2-2,-,once,TRBV24-1
CASSLGRLSDEQYF,TGCGCCAGCAGCTTGGGGAGGTTGTCCGACGAGCAGTACTTC,TRBJ2-7,-,-,TRBV5-1
CSARARESYTF,TGCAGTGCTAGAGCCCGAGAGAGCTACACCTTC,TRBJ1-2,-,-,TRBV20-1
CASSPSPYRGAGELFF,TGTGCCAGCAGCCCCTCCCCATATCGGGGGGCCGGGGAGCTGTTTTTT,TRBJ2-2,TRBD2,-,TRBV25-1
CASSENLAKNIQYF,TGCGCCAGCAGTGAAAATCTAGCCAAAAACATTCAGTACTTC,TRBJ2-4,-,-,TRBV10-1
CASSFPPTGATTYEQYF,TGTGCCAGCAGCTTTCCTCCCACAGGGGCAACGACCTACGAGCAGTACTTC,TRBJ2-7,TRBD1,-,TRBV7-2
CSAGQNQETQYF,TGCAGTGCTGGACAGAATCAAGAGACCCAGTACTTC,TRBJ2-5,-,-,TRBV20-1
CSVEEQIGEQYF,TGCAGCGTTGAAGAACAGATAGGGGAGCAGTACTTC,TRBJ2-7,-,-,TRBV29-1
CSAPANSGGNEQFF,TGCAGCGCCCCGGCGAATAGCGGGGGAAATGAGCAGTTCTTC,TRBJ2-1,TRBD2,-,TRBV29-1
CASRRDTGGRNQPQHF,TGTGCCAGCAGACGGGATACAGGGGGCCGCAATCAGCCCCAGCATTTT,TRBJ1-5,TRBD1,once,TRBV6-2/TRBV6-3
CASSFRLQETQYF,TGTGCCAGCAGCTTTCGACTCCAAGAGACCCAGTACTTC,TRBJ2-5,-,-,TRBV5-4
CASKGLGGETQYF,TGTGCCAGCAAGGGCCTTGGGGGGGAGACCCAGTACTTC,TRBJ2-5,-,-,TRBV6-2/TRBV6-3
CASRPWSPVNSPLHF,TGTGCCAGCAGACCCTGGTCCCCCGTCAATTCACCCCTCCACTTT,TRBJ1-6,-,-,TRBV21-1
CSVREANTEAFF,TGCAGCGTAAGGGAGGCGAACACTGAAGCTTTCTTT,TRBJ1-1,-,-,TRBV29-1
CASVGRVTGELFF,TGTGCCAGCGTCGGAAGGGTCACCGGGGAGCTGTTTTTT,TRBJ2-2,-,-,TRBV5-6
CASSPRTGAGNTIYF,TGCGCCAGCAGCCCGAGGACAGGGGCTGGAAACACCATATATTTT,TRBJ1-3,TRBD1,-,TRBV5-1
CSAGSGGAYEQYF,TGCAGTGCCGGAAGCGGGGGGGCGTACGAGCAGTACTTC,TRBJ2-7,TRBD2,-,TRBV20-1